This section outlines one T cell receptor beta chain sequence together with its context. The V gene's germline CDR1 is SNHLY and CDR2 FYNNEI. The CDR3 has 16 residues. Trimming left V 8 bases short and J 1 base short, with 15 bases between. This sample was included in a study of blood T cell repertoires in COVID-19. Study summary: Samples representing acute and convalescent COVID-19 were sourced from the United States, Italy and Spain.

Assay used: immunoSEQ multiplex PCR; TCRdb lists only in-frame clones, some missing. The sample yields roughly 330,000 clones, 80% to 90% seen once. The sample was peripheral blood. The rearrangement joins TRBV2 to TRBJ2-6; perhaps TRBD1 as D (6 bases). The receptor's source is a man aged 18 to 29 who had recovered from COVID-19. The CDR3 coding sequence is TGTGCCAGCGCCCCGTACAGGGTTTCTGGGGCCAACGTCCTGACTTTC. It is translated as CASAPYRVSGANVLTF. Together with reference TRBV2 and TRBJ2-6, the CDR3 gives the full variable domain: EPEVTQTPSHQVTQMGQEVILRCVPISNHLYFYWYRQILGQKVEFLVSFYNNEISEKSEIFDDQFSVERPDGSNFTLKIRSTKLEDSAMYFCASAPYRVSGANVLTFGAGSRLTVL.